These 29 T cell receptor beta chains came from one sample sequenced in a study of CD8 T cells in Susac syndrome. Random hexamers were used to reverse transcribe the RNA input (0.5 to 1 ug). TCRdb redid the calling of the immunoSEQ multiplex PCR reads with MiXCR, one entry per CDR3 protein. The table records around 140,000 distinct CDR3 sequences, 85% to 95% of them present only once. Sequenced material: CD4+ T cells from PBMCs. The receptors originated from a human donor with multiple sclerosis.

The V gene is TRBV5-4, the J gene TRBJ2-1, with 14 bases lining up with TRBD2. V dropped 0 bases and J dropped 2; count of bases not matched to a gene: 4. Per germline, CDR1 SGHNT and CDR2 YYREEE (reference sequence). CDR3 length: 18 amino acids. CDR3 DNA sequence: TGTGCCAGCAGCTTGGGGGGACTAGCGGGAGCGACCTACAATGAGCAGTTCTTC. Translated: CASSLGGLAGATYNEQFF. The variable domain in full, completed from reference TRBV5-4 and TRBJ2-1, reads ETGVTQSPTHLIKTRGQQVTLRCSSQSGHNTVSWYQQALGQGPQFIFQYYREEENGRGNFPPRFSGLQFPNYSSELNVNALELDDSALYLCASSLGGLAGATYNEQFFGPGTRLTVL.

V and J are TRBV10-3 and TRBJ1-6; tentatively, D is TRBD1 (5 bases). Trimming pared 3 bases from V and 6 bases from J, leaving 9 bases between. This CDR3 is built from 14 residues. CDR1 is ENHRY, CDR2 SYGVKD, per germline. This CDR3 reads CAISDRDRNSPLHF. CDR3 DNA: TGTGCCATCAGTGACCGGGACCGTAATTCACCCCTCCACTTT.

The rearrangement links TRBV6-5 to TRBJ2-7; D may be TRBD1 (6 bases). Per the germline V gene, CDR1 is MNHEY and CDR2 is SVGAGI. V lost 10 bases and J lost 0, with 13 bases in between. The length of the CDR3 is 13 residues. In DNA, the CDR3 is TGTGCCACCAAACAGGGTGCCTCCTACGAGCAGTACTTC. This encodes CATKQGASYEQYF.

The rearrangement links TRBV11-3 to TRBJ2-1; D tentatively fits TRBD1 or TRBD2 (6 bases each). The CDR3 contains 13 residues. The germline V and J ends were trimmed by 5 bases and 7 bases, with 12 bases remaining between them. The germline gives CDR1 SGHNT, CDR2 YENEEA. CDR3 bases: TGTGCCAGCAGCCTGGGGGGCCGAAATGAGCAGTTCTTC. It specifies CASSLGGRNEQFF.

This rearrangement joins TRBV6-2 or TRBV6-3 to TRBJ2-7, with TRBD1 as a possible D gene (7 bases). Germline loops: CDR1 MNHEY, CDR2 SVGEGT. This CDR3 has 15 amino acids. V dropped 2 bases and J dropped 7 bases, with 18 bases sitting between them. This CDR3 reads CASSYGGGGYREQYF. CDR3 nucleotide sequence: TGTGCCAGCAGTTACGGTGGAGGGGGCTATCGGGAGCAGTACTTC.

The chain couples TRBV20-1 to TRBJ2-3, with 9 bases aligning to TRBD2. This CDR3 contains 14 residues. From germline, CDR1 is DFQATT and CDR2 SNEGSKA (reference sequence). The V and J ends lost 7 bases and 4 bases, in that order; junction bases with no gene match: 9. DNA of the CDR3: TGCAGTGTTCAGGTTCTAGCGGGATCAGATACGCAGTATTTT. Residues: CSVQVLAGSDTQYF.

The chain links TRBV5-1 to TRBJ2-7, with a possible D match to TRBD1 (5 bases). The CDR3 runs to 15 residues. The V and J ends lost 5 bases and 5 bases respectively, with 20 bases between them. The germline gives CDR1 SGHRS, CDR2 YFSETQ. The CDR3 bases are TGCGCCAGCAGGCCGGAGCGACAGCCTTTCCACGAGCAGTACTTC. Its translation is CASRPERQPFHEQYF.

V is TRBV7-2 and J is TRBJ2-5, with TRBD1 identical over 8 bases. The ends lost 5 bases at V and 3 bases at J; junction bases unmatched: 11. Germline CDR1 is SGHTA and CDR2 is FQGNSA. The CDR3 totals 16 residues. The CDR3 DNA sequence: TGTGCCAGCAGCGCCATAGGGGCGACAGGGGAAGAGACCCAGTACTTC. It is translated as CASSAIGATGEETQYF.

V and J are TRBV20-1 and TRBJ1-4; 7 positions agree with TRBD1. The CDR3 length is 15 residues. Germline-derived CDR1 and CDR2 are DFQATT and SNEGSKA (reference sequence). V was clipped by 3 bases and J by 6 bases; unmatched bases: 10. The CDR3 spells CSASLAQGGDEKLFF. The CDR3 DNA follows: TGCAGTGCTAGTCTCGCTCAGGGGGGGGATGAAAAACTGTTTTTT.

This clonotype has just one count. The chain couples TRBV3-1 to TRBJ2-7, with TRBD2 matching 10 bases. This CDR3 is built from 15 residues. Germline loops: CDR1 LGHDT, CDR2 YNNKEL (reference sequence). V was clipped by 1 base and J by 0 bases; unmatched bases: 0. CDR3 amino acids: CASSQGTSGSYEQYF. The CDR3 coding sequence is TGTGCCAGCAGCCAAGGGACTAGCGGCTCCTACGAGCAGTACTTC.

The sample holds one count of this clonotype. This sequence joins TRBV28 and TRBJ1-1; a possible D gene is TRBD1 (5 bases). This CDR3 spans 12 amino acids. The V gene lost 5 bases and the J gene lost 5 bases, with 9 bases spanning the gap. CDR1 is MDHEN, CDR2 SYDVKM, per germline. CDR3 in amino acids: CASSPGLTEAFF. The CDR3 region has the DNA TGTGCCAGCAGTCCGGGACTTACTGAAGCTTTCTTT. The complete variable domain, with remaining parts taken from reference TRBV28 and TRBJ1-1, reads DVKVTQSSRYLVKRTGEKVFLECVQDMDHENMFWYRQDPGLGLRLIYFSYDVKMKEKGDIPEGYSVSREKKERFSLILESASTNQTSMYLCASSPGLTEAFFGQGTRLTVV.

This chain uses TRBV27 with TRBJ2-3, with no clear D. The CDR3 spans 13 residues. Germline values: CDR1 MNHEY, CDR2 SMNVEV (reference sequence). Trimming cost V 1 base and J 1 base, with 3 bases left between them. The DNA of the CDR3 is TGTGCCAGCAGTTTATGGGGCACAGATACGCAGTATTTT. This sequence encodes CASSLWGTDTQYF.

Concerning this clonotype: The junction departs from the called germline gene at one end, perhaps through a read error. The chain joins TRBV5-1 to TRBJ2-7, with 7 bases lining up with TRBD1. The germline gives CDR1 SGHRS, CDR2 YFSETQ. The CDR3 contains 14 residues. CDR3 protein: CASSLTGSSYEQYF. In nucleotides, the CDR3 is TGTGCCAGTAGTTTGACAGGGAGTAGCTACGAGCAGTACTTC.

CDR3 DNA sequence: TGTGCCAGCAGCTCTCGACAGGTACTTGGCGAGCAGTACTTC. Translated, it gives CASSSRQVLGEQYF. The chain has TRBV9 and TRBJ2-7; the D gene is possibly TRBD1 (6 bases). V lost 4 bases, J lost 6 bases, and 17 bases lay in between. The CDR3 runs to 14 residues. CDR1 is SGDLS and CDR2 is YYNGEE in the germline V gene.

V gene TRBV30 combines with J gene TRBJ1-3; 10 nucleotides match TRBD1. Germline V gene sequence: CDR1 GTSNPN, CDR2 SVGIG (reference sequence). Trimming at V came to 5 bases and at J to 3 bases, leaving 4 bases not matched to a gene. This CDR3 has 14 residues. This CDR3 is CAWGTGVDGNTIYF. CDR3 nucleotides: TGTGCCTGGGGGACAGGGGTGGATGGAAACACCATATATTTT.

The chain employs TRBV28 and TRBJ2-1; D remains unclear. The V gene's germline CDR1 is MDHEN and CDR2 SYDVKM. This CDR3 is built from 14 residues. Between the trimmed V and J ends, which lost 3 bases and 8 bases, there was a span of 14 bases. The CDR3 DNA reads as TGTGCCAGCAGTTTTTCCGCAGCTGGGGATGAGCAGTTCTTC. It translates to CASSFSAAGDEQFF.

V and J are TRBV12-3 or TRBV12-4 and TRBJ2-1; weak D call: TRBD2 (7 bases). The CDR3 is 14 residues long. The V end lost 0 bases, the J end lost 5 bases, and 8 bases lay between the germline ends. CDR3 DNA: TGTGCCAGCAGTTTAGCGGGGGGGCACAATGAGCAGTTCTTC. Its translation: CASSLAGGHNEQFF.

The CDR3 bases are TGTGCCAGCAGCTTAGAGGCGGGGGGCTTAAACAATGAGCAGTTCTTC. Translating it yields CASSLEAGGLNNEQFF. The chain carries TRBV7-2 and TRBJ2-1, with TRBD2 matching 8 bases. This CDR3 is 16 amino acids long. The V gene end was trimmed by 1 base and the J gene end by 5 bases; junction bases not matched to a gene: 7. CDR1 is SGHTA and CDR2 is FQGNSA in the germline V gene. The full variable domain, its missing parts supplied by reference TRBV7-2 and TRBJ2-1, is GAGVSQSPSNKVTEKGKDVELRCDPISGHTALYWYRQSLGQGLEFLIYFQGNSAPDKSGLPSDRFSAERTGGSVSTLTIQRTQQEDSAVYLCASSLEAGGLNNEQFFGPGTRLTVL.

The chain is built from TRBV5-1 and TRBJ2-3, with D hard to call. The CDR3 loop spans 17 amino acids. Germline CDR1 SGHRS, CDR2 YFSETQ. V was trimmed by 3 bases and J by 1 base, leaving 18 bases between them. The CDR3 coding sequence is TGCGCCAGCAGCTCGTGGACCAAAATCCAGGGCACAGATACGCAGTATTTT. The encoded protein is CASSSWTKIQGTDTQYF. The whole variable domain, remainder taken from reference TRBV5-1 and TRBJ2-3, is KAGVTQTPRYLIKTRGQQVTLSCSPISGHRSVSWYQQTPGQGLQFLFEYFSETQRNKGNFPGRFSGRQFSNSRSEMNVSTLELGDSALYLCASSSWTKIQGTDTQYFGPGTRLTVL.

The chain combines TRBV3-1 with TRBJ2-7; D unresolved. V was shortened by 1 base and J by 2 bases, with 3 bases between the two germline ends. The CDR3 totals 12 residues. Germline V lookup: CDR1 LGHDT, CDR2 YNNKEL (reference sequence). The CDR3 spells CASSQVTYEQYF. CDR3 nucleotide sequence: TGTGCCAGCAGCCAAGTAACCTACGAGCAGTACTTC.

The chain joins TRBV3-1 to TRBJ2-7, with D tentatively TRBD2 (5 bases). From germline, CDR1 is LGHDT and CDR2 YNNKEL (reference sequence). V lost 1 base and J 5 bases, leaving 6 bases between the germline ends. There are 12 residues in the CDR3. CDR3 bases: TGTGCCAGCAGCCAAGCGGGGAACGAGCAGTACTTC. Its protein product is CASSQAGNEQYF.

The genes are TRBV29-1 and TRBJ2-1; 7 nucleotides line up with TRBD1. The V segment lost 8 bases and the J segment 8 bases; nucleotides outside the gene matches: 3. In germline, CDR1 is SQVTM, CDR2 ANQGSEA. The CDR3 spans 10 residues. Here the CDR3 reads CSTDRDEQFF. Here the CDR3 DNA reads TGCAGCACAGACAGGGATGAGCAGTTCTTC.

CDR3 DNA sequence: TGCAGCGTTGATATTGCACCCGGGGAGCTGTTTTTT. Amino acid sequence: CSVDIAPGELFF. This rearrangement joins TRBV29-1 to TRBJ2-2, with D unresolved. V dropped 3 bases and J dropped 6 bases, with 8 bases sitting between them. The V gene's germline CDR1 is SQVTM and CDR2 ANQGSEA. The CDR3 spans 12 residues.

The chain links TRBV12-3 or TRBV12-4 to TRBJ2-5; D is undetermined. The CDR3 runs to 14 residues. Deletions cut 3 bases from V and 2 bases from J, with 10 bases between. CDR3 in DNA: TGTGCCAGCAGTTTTTCCCCTGGGCAAGAGACCCAGTACTTC. This encodes CASSFSPGQETQYF.

The CDR3 DNA reads TGTGCCAGTATCTCTGACAGGGCGATCCGGGCTTTCTTT. This codes for CASISDRAIRAFF. This sequence joins TRBV19 and TRBJ1-1; the match to TRBD1 covers 7 bases. Germline V gives CDR1 LNHDA, CDR2 SQIVND (reference sequence). The CDR3 is 13 residues long. V was pared by 7 bases and J by 11 bases, with 13 bases of the junction left unmatched.

This clonotype was observed a single time. The chain couples TRBV2 to TRBJ2-7; D unclear. This CDR3 is 14 amino acids long. Germline V gene data show CDR1 as SNHLY and CDR2 as FYNNEI. V lost 3 bases to trimming and J lost 0 bases, with 9 bases between them. CDR3 sequence (DNA): TGTGCCAGCAGTGATCGATGGGGCTCCTACGAGCAGTACTTC. It specifies CASSDRWGSYEQYF.

This chain joins TRBV12-3 or TRBV12-4 and TRBJ2-7; D is perhaps TRBD2 (5 bases). The CDR3 loop spans 13 amino acids. V was pared by 6 bases and J by 5 bases, with 14 bases between. The CDR3 DNA is TGTGCCAGCAGCCGTAAGACTACGCACGAGCAGTACTTC. This codes for CASSRKTTHEQYF.

The chain has TRBV27 and TRBJ1-3, with D possibly TRBD1 on 6 matching bases. CDR3 length: 15 amino acids. With 6 bases removed from V and 3 bases from J, the gap between germline ends came to 15 bases. Germline V CDR1 and CDR2: MNHEY, SMNVEV (reference sequence). The CDR3 coding sequence is TGTGCCAGCAGCCCATCCGGGGGCCTTGGAAACACCATATATTTT. This sequence encodes CASSPSGGLGNTIYF.

This clonotype was seen only once. The gene calls are TRBV28 and TRBJ1-1; D is unclear. V was clipped by 3 bases and J by 1 base, with 9 bases between them. This CDR3 contains 14 residues. The germline gives CDR1 MDHEN, CDR2 SYDVKM. The CDR3 is CASSFPVKNTEAFF. The CDR3, as DNA: TGTGCCAGCAGTTTCCCAGTGAAGAACACTGAAGCTTTCTTT.